This T cell receptor (beta chain) comes out of a study of shared clonotypes between healthy human individuals. The donors, all of them Caucasian adults, lived in Nashville, Tennessee. The split of CD4+ cells yielded CD45RA+ naive and CD45RA-negative memory subsets. Study-level findings and limits: Generally, estimated richness proved larger in naive subsets than it did in memory subsets. Clonotypes shared by all four donors outscored non-shared clonotypes in generation probability.

The sample holds one count of this clone. Its antigen is not identified. Assay used: immunoSEQ multiplex PCR; TCRdb lists only in-frame clones, some missing. Of about 2.3 million clones in the sample, 85% to 95% were seen once. With 8 bases clipped from V and 4 bases from J, the junction kept 4 bases outside the gene matches. The CDR3 consists of 12 residues. Germline lookup yields CDR1 SNHLY and CDR2 FYNNEI. The chain links TRBV2 to TRBJ1-2, with 7 nucleotides matching TRBD1. This clonotype was sampled from a man aged 18 to 35 in good health. Some clones in this sample may be carry-over from other donors' samples. The sequenced material came from naive CD4+ T cells from PBMCs. The subset is: CD45RA+ positively selected. DNA of the CDR3: TGTGCCAGCGACAGGGACGGCTATGGCTACACCTTC. Translation gives CASDRDGYGYTF.